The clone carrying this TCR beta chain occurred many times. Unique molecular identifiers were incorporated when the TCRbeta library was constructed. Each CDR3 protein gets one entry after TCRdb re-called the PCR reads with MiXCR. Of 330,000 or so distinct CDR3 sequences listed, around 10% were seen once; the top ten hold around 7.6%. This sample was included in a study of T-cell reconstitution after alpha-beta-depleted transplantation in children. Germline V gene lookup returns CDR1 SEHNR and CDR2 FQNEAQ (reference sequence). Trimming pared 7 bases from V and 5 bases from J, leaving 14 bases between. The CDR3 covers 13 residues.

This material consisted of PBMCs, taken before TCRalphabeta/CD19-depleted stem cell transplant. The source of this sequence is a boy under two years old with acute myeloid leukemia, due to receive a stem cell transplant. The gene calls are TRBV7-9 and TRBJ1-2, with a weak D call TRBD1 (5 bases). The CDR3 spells CASTVTDIYGYTF. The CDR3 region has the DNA TGTGCCAGCACAGTGACGGACATATATGGCTACACCTTC.